The sequence of this T cell receptor (beta chain) was determined in a study of T cell repertoires in cytomegalovirus infection. About the research overall: In the study, CMV epitopes included recently identified HLA-C-restricted and well-studied HLA-B-restricted ones. Signatures in public TCR beta sequences pointed to both CMV infection and matching HLA type.

This CDR3 is built from 13 residues. V gave up 5 bases and J gave up 4 bases, with 10 bases separating them. Per germline, CDR1 KGHDR and CDR2 SFDVKD. This clonotype was found a few times. Its antigen is unknown. In TCRdb, the reads were re-called with MiXCR into one record per CDR3 protein. This sample yields around 89,000 distinct CDR3 sequences, of which about 29% are seen a single time; 71% belongs to the top ten. Whole-study findings and limits: Accumulated public TCR beta family frequency recognized individuals carrying CMV together with the relevant HLA. Dominant in the ex vivo response were TCR beta clonotypes restricted by HLA-C and specific for CMV.

Sequenced material: CD8+ T cells from cultured PBMCs, taken from culture after CMV antigen stimulation. The clonotype originates from a human donor in good health (CMV status not recorded). Some clones in this sample may be carry-over from other donors' samples. The chain joins TRBV24-1 to TRBJ2-5; D possibly corresponds to TRBD2 (5 bases). This CDR3 reads CATSASRGETQYF. CDR3 coding DNA: TGTGCCACCAGTGCCAGCCGGGGAGAGACCCAGTACTTC.